This paragraph covers one TCR beta chain sequence. Measured with immunoSEQ multiplex PCR; TCRdb has only the in-frame clones, and not every one. Of over 750,000 clones listed, around 96% were seen once; the top ten hold less than 0.3%. This specimen belongs to a study of shared clonotypes between healthy human individuals. The wider study: Researchers drew samples from a couple of women and a few men aged 18 to 49.

From germline, CDR1 is SGHVS and CDR2 FQNEAQ. The germline V and J ends were trimmed by 5 bases and 1 base, with 15 bases remaining between them. The CDR3 has 16 amino acids. The naive CD8 fraction comprised CD45RO-negative cells positively selected for CCR7 and excluded terminally differentiated effector memory CD45RA+ cells. Specimen: naive CD8+ T cells sorted from blood. The V call is TRBV7-8, the J call TRBJ2-1, with D perhaps given as TRBD1 or TRBD2 (6 bases each). The source of this sequence is a man aged 30 to 45 in good health. Here the CDR3 reads CASSRGQGRSYNEQFF. The CDR3, as DNA: TGTGCCAGCAGCCGGGGGCAGGGACGTTCCTACAATGAGCAGTTCTTC.